This T cell receptor beta chain was recovered during a study of blood T cell repertoires in COVID-19 (dated by TCRdb to 2020 to 2022). For context, the study as a whole: The collaborator samples originated in the United States, Italy and Spain and spanned the acute and convalescent phases of COVID-19. Where available, HLA class I and class II types were obtained from metadata supplied by the sample provider rather than from assay-based typing. The repertoires were made available in a free public database intended to serve as a resource for research on the immune response to SARS-CoV-2. The prospective study material was composed of cDNA or gDNA derived from T cells, B-cell-depleted T cells, or PBMCs. Samples were obtained from the ongoing ImmuneRACE study (first 160 participants) and from approximately 1,200 subjects provided by 6 global collaborators. The sample metadata nearly always contained a de-identified subject ID, COVID-19 status, age in years and sex. Deeply sampled blood TCRbeta repertoires from subjects exposed to, actively infected with, or recovered from COVID-19 were included in the dataset. Broad study findings and their caveats: Clinical and demographic metadata were provided uncurated, with the amount varying by source and participant.

Each collaborating institution followed its own protocols to collect whole blood in K2EDTA tubes. Collaborator samples were shipped for TCRbeta analysis as frozen whole blood, isolated PBMCs, or DNA extracted from either sample type. TCRbeta CDR3 regions were amplified from genomic DNA using the immunoSEQ Assay, a bias-controlled multiplex PCR. In the source study's methods: The number of nucleated cells in each sample was estimated by amplification of reference gene primers within the assay. Sequence reads were collapsed and filtered to measure the absolute abundance of every unique TCRbeta CDR3 rearrangement. For each sample, productive Simpson clonality was calculated by taking the square root of Simpson's diversity index across productive rearrangements. TCRdb limited this immuneACCESS table to in-frame rearrangements with V and J called. A share of clones is missing; checked studies link under half to unresolved V genes, and the rest is unexplained. Clone size and V and J calls were adopted from that table, with D and trimming inferred from the DNA. The sample contains some 69,000 clones, over 70% of them found a single time. The ten most abundant clones make up approximately 2.5% of the sample.

V is cut back by 4 bases and J by 8 bases, with 5 bases in the junction unmatched. Measured from the cysteine to the phenylalanine, the CDR3 is 14 residues long. Only the CDR3 DNA is retained, 42 bases long and in frame from the first base. Looking up the germline V gene yields CDR1 KGHDR and CDR2 SFDVKD. Regarding this clone: What this receptor recognizes is not known. No clone much larger than this one lies a single base away; base qualities are absent.

The TCR sequence derives from an older man with active or convalescent COVID-19. This sequence uses TRBV24-1 and TRBJ1-5, with TRBD1 matching 9 junction bases. The sample consisted of peripheral blood. This receptor carries the CDR3 CATSDGTGKKPQHF. The sequenced DNA: TGTGCCACCAGTGACGGGACAGGGAAGAAGCCCCAGCATTTT.